The clone carrying this T cell receptor (beta chain) has a handful of counts. What it binds is not known. CDR1 and CDR2 from the germline V gene are LNHDA and SQIVND (reference sequence). The length of the CDR3 is 15 residues. V was trimmed by 4 bases and J by 0 bases, leaving 9 bases between them. Repertoires were generated with immunoSEQ multiplex PCR, while TCRdb's copy carries only in-frame clones and drops some. Among roughly 70,000 clones listed, roughly nine tenths were seen once. Ulcerative colitis patients received no immunosuppressive medication before the diagnostic colonoscopy. Blood was drawn at the time of colonoscopy. This sample stems from a study of pediatric ulcerative colitis. General study findings and limits: Clonal expansions reduced rectal repertoire diversity in acute severe colitis. No controls had the two rectal clonotypes shared by ulcerative colitis patients.

The TCR originated in a boy between 10 and 17 years old with severe ulcerative colitis. The sample consisted of blood. This sequence joins TRBV19 and TRBJ2-2; D might be TRBD2 (6 bases). CDR3 coding DNA: TGTGCCAGTAGTAAAACGGGAGCGAACACCGGGGAGCTGTTTTTT. This translates into CASSKTGANTGELFF.